This TCR beta chain derives from a study of shared clonotypes between healthy human individuals. Sequenced by immunoSEQ multiplex PCR; TCRdb stores in-frame clones only, minus some. Of 650,000 to 700,000 clones in the sample, about 90% were seen once. Adult donors, all healthy and HIV-negative, had no recent acute infections or vaccinations. Everyone who donated was a Caucasian adult who lived in Nashville, Tennessee. What CD8 memory combined were CD45RO+ cells and CCR7-negative CD45RA+ TemRA cells. This CDR3 comprises 13 residues. Trimming shortened V by 3 bases and J by 12 bases, and 15 bases separated the two germline ends. Per germline, CDR1 MGHDK and CDR2 SYGVNS.

The chain is built from TRBV25-1 and TRBJ2-1; no clear D gene. Sequencing was done on a sample of memory CD8+ T cells from PBMCs. Subset described: CD45RO+ cells pooled with CCR7-negative TemRA cells. The sequence derives from a man between 18 and 35 years old in good health. Some clones in this sample may be carry-over from other donors' samples. This CDR3 is CASSDRTDLRQFF. The CDR3 nucleotides are TGTGCCAGCAGTGATCGAACGGACCTGAGGCAGTTCTTC.